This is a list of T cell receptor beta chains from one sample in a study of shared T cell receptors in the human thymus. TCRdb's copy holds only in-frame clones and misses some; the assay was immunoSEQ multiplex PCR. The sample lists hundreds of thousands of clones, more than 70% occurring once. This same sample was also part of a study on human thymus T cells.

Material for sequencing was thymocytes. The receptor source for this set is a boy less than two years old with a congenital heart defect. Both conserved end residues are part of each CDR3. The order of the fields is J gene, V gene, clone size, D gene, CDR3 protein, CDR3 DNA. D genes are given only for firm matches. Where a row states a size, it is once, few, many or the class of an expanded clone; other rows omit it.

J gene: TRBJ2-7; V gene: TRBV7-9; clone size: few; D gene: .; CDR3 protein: CATRDDTYEQYF; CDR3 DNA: TGTGCCACACGGGATGACACCTACGAGCAGTACTTC
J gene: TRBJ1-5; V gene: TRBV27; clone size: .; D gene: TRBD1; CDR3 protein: CASGDRGHQPQHF; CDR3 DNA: TGTGCCAGCGGGGACAGGGGCCATCAGCCCCAGCATTTT
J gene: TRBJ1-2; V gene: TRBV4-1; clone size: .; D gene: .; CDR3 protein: CASSQDPGRAGHGYTF; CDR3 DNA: TGCGCCAGCAGCCAAGATCCTGGAAGAGCAGGCCATGGCTACACCTTC
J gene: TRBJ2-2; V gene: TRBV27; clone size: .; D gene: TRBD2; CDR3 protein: CASSFRRGGTGELFF; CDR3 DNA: TGTGCCAGCAGTTTCCGGCGGGGGGGCACCGGGGAGCTGTTTTTT
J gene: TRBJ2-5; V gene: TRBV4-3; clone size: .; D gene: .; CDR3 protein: CASSPFKGSQETQYF; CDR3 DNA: TGCGCCAGCAGCCCCTTTAAGGGGTCCCAAGAGACCCAGTACTTC
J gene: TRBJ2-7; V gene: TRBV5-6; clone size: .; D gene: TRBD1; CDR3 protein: CASSGDSLSSYEQYF; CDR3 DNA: TGTGCCAGCAGCGGGGACAGTCTTTCATCCTACGAGCAGTACTTC
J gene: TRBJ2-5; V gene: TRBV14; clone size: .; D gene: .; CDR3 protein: CASSQDPGGLGETQYF; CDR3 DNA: TGTGCCAGCAGCCAAGATCCTGGAGGTTTGGGTGAGACCCAGTACTTC
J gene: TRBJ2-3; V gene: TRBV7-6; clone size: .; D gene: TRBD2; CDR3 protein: CASSSRTSGSSDTQYF; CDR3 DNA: TGTGCCAGCAGCTCCAGGACTAGCGGGAGTAGCGATACGCAGTATTTT
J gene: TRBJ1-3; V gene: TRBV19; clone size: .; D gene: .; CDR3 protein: CASGRGDSGNTIYF; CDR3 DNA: TGTGCCAGTGGAAGGGGTGACTCTGGAAACACCATATATTTT
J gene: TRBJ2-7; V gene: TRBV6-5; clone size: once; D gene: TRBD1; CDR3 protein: CASSTAGDRDDEQYF; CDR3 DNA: TGTGCCAGCAGTACAGCCGGGGACAGGGACGACGAGCAGTACTTC
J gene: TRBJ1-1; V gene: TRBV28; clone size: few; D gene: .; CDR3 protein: CASSRSGFLANTEAFF; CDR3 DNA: TGTGCCAGCAGTCGCTCCGGGTTCCTAGCCAACACTGAAGCTTTCTTT
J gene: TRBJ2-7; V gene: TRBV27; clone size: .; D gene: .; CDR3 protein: CASSPREFPYEQYF; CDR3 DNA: TGTGCCAGCAGTCCGAGGGAGTTCCCCTACGAGCAGTACTTC
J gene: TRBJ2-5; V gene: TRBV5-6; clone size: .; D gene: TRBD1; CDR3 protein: CASSLKTGARETQYF; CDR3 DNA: TGTGCCAGCAGCTTGAAGACAGGGGCGAGAGAGACCCAGTACTTC
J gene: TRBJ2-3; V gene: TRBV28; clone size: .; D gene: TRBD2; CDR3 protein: CASGPAGGASTDTQYF; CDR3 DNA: TGTGCCAGCGGTCCGGCGGGAGGCGCTAGCACAGATACGCAGTATTTT
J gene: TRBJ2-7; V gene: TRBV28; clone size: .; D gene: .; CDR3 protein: CASRQNRVIGEQYF; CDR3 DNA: TGTGCCAGCAGGCAAAACAGGGTAATCGGCGAGCAGTACTTC
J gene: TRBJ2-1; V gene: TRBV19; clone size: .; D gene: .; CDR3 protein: CASSIGWGPSYNEQFF; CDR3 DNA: TGTGCCAGTAGTATAGGGTGGGGCCCCTCCTACAATGAGCAGTTCTTC
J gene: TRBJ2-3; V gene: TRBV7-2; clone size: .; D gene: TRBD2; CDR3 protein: CASSLELAGGRKDTQYF; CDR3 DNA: TGTGCCAGCAGCTTAGAACTAGCGGGGGGGCGAAAAGATACGCAGTATTTT
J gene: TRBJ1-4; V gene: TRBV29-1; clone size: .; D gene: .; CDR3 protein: CSVRRENEKLFF; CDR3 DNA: TGCAGCGTTCGCAGGGAAAATGAAAAACTGTTTTTT
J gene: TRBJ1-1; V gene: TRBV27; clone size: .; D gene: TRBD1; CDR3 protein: CASSHTGATEAFF; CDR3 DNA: TGTGCCAGCAGTCACACAGGGGCCACTGAAGCTTTCTTT